This T cell receptor (beta chain) emerged from a study of metastatic and nonmetastatic thyroid tumors. Study at large: Repertoire comparisons spanned blood and tumor or nodule tissue from malignant and benign thyroid patients.

Regarding the study as a whole: Relative to benign nodules, malignant thyroid tumors were reportedly characterized by significantly elevated TCR beta diversity in blood and tumor.

J lost 1 base, V lost 0 bases, and 7 bases had no gene match. CDR1 is DFQATT, CDR2 SNEGSKA, per germline (reference sequence). This CDR3 region has 16 residues. Per the original data handling: CDR3 was compared across clinicopathological groups, and the resulting differences were used to build a distant-metastasis classifier for papillary thyroid cancer. TCRdb ran MiXCR on the PCR reads. These V and J calls rely on TCRdb rather than the paper's analysis. The sample holds a few thousand clones, around a third seen once. Each patient came to thyroid surgery without any prior treatment (of any kind). Comment on this clone: The antigen remains undetermined.

This TCR was recovered from a male donor with papillary thyroid cancer or a benign thyroid nodule (not recorded which). Some clones in this sample may be carry-over from other donors' samples. The chain employs TRBV20-1 and TRBJ2-7, with 9 bases that match TRBD1. Sequencing was performed on adjacent normal tissue. Here the CDR3 DNA reads TGCAGTGCTAGAGATGACAGGGGGTTAGTATCCTACGAGCAGTACTTC. It is translated as CSARDDRGLVSYEQYF.